The following is a T cell receptor beta chain sequence with its context. The antigen is undetermined. Splitting the CD4+ cells yielded a CD45RA+ naive subset and a CD45RA-negative memory subset. This record belongs to a study of shared clonotypes between healthy human individuals. The CDR3 is made up of 14 amino acids. V lost 1 base, J lost 4 bases, and 11 bases lay in between. Germline assignment: CDR1 GTSNPN and CDR2 SVGIG (reference sequence). General study points: Generally, estimated richness proved larger in naive subsets than it did in memory subsets. Since donors were few, the genetic and exposure-history diversity represented was limited.

Sequencing was performed with immunoSEQ multiplex PCR; in TCRdb, only in-frame clones are kept and a portion is missing. Altogether about 2.3 million clones are present, around 93% being singletons, with the ten largest covering around 0.35%. This TCR was sampled from a man aged 18-30 years in good health. Some clones in this sample may be carry-over from other donors' samples. The V gene is TRBV30, the J gene TRBJ1-5; D remains ambiguous. Sequenced material: naive CD4+ T cells from PBMCs. Subset indicated: CD45RA+ positively selected. Here the CDR3 reads CAWSGAGWNQPQHF. CDR3 bases: TGTGCCTGGAGTGGGGCAGGATGGAATCAGCCCCAGCATTTT. The full variable domain, completed using reference TRBV30 and TRBJ1-5, is SQTIHQWPATLVQPVGSPLSLECTVEGTSNPNLYWYRQAAGRGLQLLFYSVGIGQISSEVPQNLSASRPQDRQFILSSKKLLLSDSGFYLCAWSGAGWNQPQHFGDGTRLSIL.